This T cell receptor (beta chain) was observed in a study of T cell responses to AZD1222 COVID-19 vaccine. Turning to this clone: What it binds is not known.

Study findings and constraints: Only five to seven individuals given AZD1222 were seropositive at baseline.

V was cut by 2 bases and J by 9 bases, with 14 bases left in between. CDR3 length equals 15 residues. Germline CDR1 SGHVS, CDR2 FQNEAQ. Here immunoSEQ multiplex PCR was the method, and the copy in TCRdb shows in-frame clones only, minus some. The sample lists just over 150,000 clones; around nine tenths were seen once. The source material was peripheral blood, sampled after recovery from COVID-19. This receptor was identified in an adult who had recovered from COVID-19. The chain combines TRBV7-8 with TRBJ1-6; D unclear. CDR3 in amino acids: CASSLILLVRSPLHF. DNA of the CDR3: TGTGCCAGCAGCTTAATTTTGCTCGTCCGTTCACCCCTCCACTTT.